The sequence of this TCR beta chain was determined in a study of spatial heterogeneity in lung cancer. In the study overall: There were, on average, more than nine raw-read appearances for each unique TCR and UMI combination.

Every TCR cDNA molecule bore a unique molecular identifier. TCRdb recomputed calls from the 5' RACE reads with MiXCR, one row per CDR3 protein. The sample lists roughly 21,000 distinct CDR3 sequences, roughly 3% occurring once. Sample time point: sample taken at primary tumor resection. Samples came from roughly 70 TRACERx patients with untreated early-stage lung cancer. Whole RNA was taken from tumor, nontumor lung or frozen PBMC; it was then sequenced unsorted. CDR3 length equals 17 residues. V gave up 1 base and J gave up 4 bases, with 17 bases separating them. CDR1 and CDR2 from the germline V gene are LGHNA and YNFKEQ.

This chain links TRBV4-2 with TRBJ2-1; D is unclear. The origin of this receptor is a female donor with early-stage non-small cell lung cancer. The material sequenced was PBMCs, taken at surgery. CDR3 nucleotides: TGTGCCAGCAGCCAAGGAACGGCCCGAGCGAATTACAATGAGCAGTTCTTC. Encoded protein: CASSQGTARANYNEQFF.